One TCR beta chain is described in this entry. Its antigen is undetermined. The record originates from a study of T cell responses to AZD1222 COVID-19 vaccine. General observations from the study: Two AZD1222 administrations were followed by greater Spike-specific TCR breadth and depth. There were mostly white British donors and more females than males, and clonal diversity was possibly underestimated.

The repertoire was sequenced with immunoSEQ multiplex PCR; TCRdb's copy has only in-frame clones and lacks some. The sample holds some 150,000 clones, about nine tenths seen once. The J segment lost 8 bases and the V segment lost 3 bases, leaving 16 bases of the junction unmatched. The CDR3 length is 17 residues. CDR1 MGHDK and CDR2 SYGVNS come from the germline V gene. This specimen consisted of peripheral blood, obtained on day 0 of MenACWY control vaccination. The source of this sequence is an adult in good health. The V gene is TRBV25-1, the J gene TRBJ2-1; TRBD1 matches at 7 bases. Here the CDR3 reads CASSDPQGVPGQDEQFF. The CDR3 DNA follows: TGTGCCAGCAGTGATCCCCAGGGGGTCCCGGGCCAGGATGAGCAGTTCTTC.